The entry below describes one T cell receptor (beta chain). No antigen is known for it. The data were taken from a study of OX40 agonist ivuxolimab in advanced cancers. Overall study results and limits: Antigen targets of the expanded peripheral T cells went undetermined. CD8+ T cells were the subset that, on average, had more expanded clones than CD4+.

This CDR3 is 14 amino acids long. The V and J ends lost 7 bases and 7 bases respectively, with 19 bases between them. Per germline, CDR1 MNHEY and CDR2 SMNVEV (reference sequence). Clones were read by immunoSEQ multiplex PCR, and TCRdb kept only the in-frame ones, dropping some. Of tens of thousands of clones listed, around 85% were seen once; the top ten hold around 15%. This clonotype was obtained from an adult with an advanced solid tumor such as melanoma, head and neck, liver or kidney cancer. The chain links TRBV27 to TRBJ1-1; D not certain. The sequences come from CD4+ or CD8+ T cells sorted from blood, collected in a trial of the OX40 agonist ivuxolimab. The CDR3 bases are TGTGCCAGCATGTCCAAGGCAGAACAGTTTGAAGCTTTCTTT. This encodes CASMSKAEQFEAFF.